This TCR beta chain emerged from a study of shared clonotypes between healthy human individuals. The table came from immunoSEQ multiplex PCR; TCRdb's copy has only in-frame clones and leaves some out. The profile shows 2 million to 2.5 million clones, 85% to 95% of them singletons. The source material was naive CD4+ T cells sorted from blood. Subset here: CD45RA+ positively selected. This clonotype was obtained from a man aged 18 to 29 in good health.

CDR3 protein: CSVALKGGRQGTDTQYF. The CDR3, as DNA: TGCAGCGTTGCTTTGAAGGGGGGCCGCCAGGGGACAGATACGCAGTATTTT. The rearrangement joins TRBV29-1 to TRBJ2-3; either TRBD1 or TRBD2 may fit D (6 bases each). The germline CDR1 and CDR2 sequences are SQVTM and ANQGSEA. Trimming took off 4 bases at V and 3 bases at J, with 23 bases between the two ends. The CDR3 is 17 residues long.